Listed below are T cell receptor beta chains from one sample, sequenced in a study of molecular identifiers for immune sequencing clone quantification. MiXCR, applied by TCRdb to the PCR reads, yields one record per CDR3 protein. The sample records about 630,000 distinct CDR3 sequences, approximately 24% being singletons. Sequencing used naive CD8+ T cells from blood, with Jurkat cell RNA spiked in. These receptors all come from a human donor in good health. Some libraries in this study had Jurkat cell RNA spiked in. Both conserved end residues are part of each CDR3. D genes are given only for firm matches.

-,TRBV4-1,CASSQERQYEQYF
-,TRBV29-1,CSVETDLNEQFF
-,TRBV20-1,CSAVPGDLNTEAFF
-,TRBV6-5,CASSLGGIRTQYF
TRBD2,TRBV5-1,CASSYGLAGGSQETQYF
-,TRBV6-2/TRBV6-3,CASAGSRATEAFF
TRBD1,TRBV29-1,CSVAQQGTEAFF
TRBD1,TRBV12-3/TRBV12-4,CASSWPGQGLDEQFF
-,TRBV3-1,CASSQAKGSPLHF
-,TRBV4-3,CASSQDPGPGNTIYF
-,TRBV2,CASSEAAIRAQETQYF
-,TRBV4-3,CASSQGAHEGQFF
-,TRBV4-1,CASSLDPGTGELFF
-,TRBV15,CATSRETWNQPQHF
TRBD2,TRBV20-1,CSARGTSGASAETQYF
TRBD1,TRBV6-4,CASRPGDRVDSTGAFF
-,TRBV20-1,CSARGLLVNTGELFF
-,TRBV6-2/TRBV6-3,CASRDYNEQFF
-,TRBV6-2/TRBV6-3,CASSYSSAGSINEQFF
-,TRBV5-1,CASSLAGGVPHEQYF
-,TRBV7-2,CASSLRQEYQPQHF
-,TRBV7-9,CASSPVLGYTEAFF
TRBD1,TRBV28,CASSLDRGTGNTIYF
-,TRBV11-2,CASSLLAISTDTQYF
-,TRBV6-2/TRBV6-3,CASNPAGDSYNEQFF
TRBD2,TRBV7-9,CASIPPGGVEETQYF
TRBD1,TRBV27,CASSPLSRDRDGGSRETQYF
-,TRBV6-2/TRBV6-3,CASSYPPGEAFF
-,TRBV4-3,CASSQDGPRGFYEQYF
TRBD2,TRBV12-3/TRBV12-4,CASSLLVAGDSDTQYF
TRBD2,TRBV28,CASSLRLAGGPVFSGELFF
TRBD2,TRBV9,CASSVWAGGGTDTQYF
-,TRBV20-1,CSVEIAAEMIYEQYF
-,TRBV5-1,CASSSPPGGEQYF
-,TRBV29-1,CSVSLWSSYEQYF
-,TRBV9,CASFRTGRDEQYF
-,TRBV14,CASSPAGQETQYF
-,TRBV7-9,CASSLGFGSFYEQYF
-,TRBV7-2,CASSLVGRVGDGYTF